This T cell receptor beta chain originates from a study of post-analysis software for immune sequencing data. In the case of this clonotype: The antigen is not known.

Study-level results: About five TRBV segments (TRBV5-6, TRBV5-1 and TRBV20-1 among them) occurred more frequently in patients than in controls.

Researchers reported that TCR beta cDNA libraries carried unique molecular identifiers. One entry per CDR3 protein results from TCRdb running MiXCR on the PCR reads. The data show 650,000 to 850,000 distinct CDR3 sequences, about 45% seen once. CDR3 length equals 13 residues. CDR1 SQVTM and CDR2 ANQGSEA come from the germline V gene. V shed 6 bases, J shed 5 bases, and the junction held 4 bases outside the gene matches. The chain links TRBV29-1 to TRBJ2-3; the match to TRBD2 covers 11 bases. Sequences were obtained from blood. The clonotype was recovered from a girl aged 10 to 17 with multiple sclerosis. The CDR3 protein is CSVLAGDGDTQYF. CDR3 nucleotide sequence: TGCAGCGTACTAGCGGGAGATGGAGATACGCAGTATTTT.